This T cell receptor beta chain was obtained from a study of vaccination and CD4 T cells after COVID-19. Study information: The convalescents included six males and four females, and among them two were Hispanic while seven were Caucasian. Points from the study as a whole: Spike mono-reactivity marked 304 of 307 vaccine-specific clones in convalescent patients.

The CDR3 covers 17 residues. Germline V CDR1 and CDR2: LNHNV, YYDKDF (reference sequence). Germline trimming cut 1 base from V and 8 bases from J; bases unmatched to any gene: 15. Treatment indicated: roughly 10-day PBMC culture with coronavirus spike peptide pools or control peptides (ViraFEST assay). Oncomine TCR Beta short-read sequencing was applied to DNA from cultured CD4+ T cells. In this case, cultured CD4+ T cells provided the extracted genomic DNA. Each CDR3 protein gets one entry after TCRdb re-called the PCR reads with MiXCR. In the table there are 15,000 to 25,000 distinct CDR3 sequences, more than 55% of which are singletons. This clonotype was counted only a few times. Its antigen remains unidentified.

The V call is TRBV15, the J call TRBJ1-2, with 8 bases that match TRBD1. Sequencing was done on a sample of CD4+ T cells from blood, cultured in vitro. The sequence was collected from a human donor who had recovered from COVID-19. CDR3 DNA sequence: TGTGCCACCAGCAGAGTTTTTGGACAGGGAAGGGAGTACGGCTACACCTTC. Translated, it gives CATSRVFGQGREYGYTF.